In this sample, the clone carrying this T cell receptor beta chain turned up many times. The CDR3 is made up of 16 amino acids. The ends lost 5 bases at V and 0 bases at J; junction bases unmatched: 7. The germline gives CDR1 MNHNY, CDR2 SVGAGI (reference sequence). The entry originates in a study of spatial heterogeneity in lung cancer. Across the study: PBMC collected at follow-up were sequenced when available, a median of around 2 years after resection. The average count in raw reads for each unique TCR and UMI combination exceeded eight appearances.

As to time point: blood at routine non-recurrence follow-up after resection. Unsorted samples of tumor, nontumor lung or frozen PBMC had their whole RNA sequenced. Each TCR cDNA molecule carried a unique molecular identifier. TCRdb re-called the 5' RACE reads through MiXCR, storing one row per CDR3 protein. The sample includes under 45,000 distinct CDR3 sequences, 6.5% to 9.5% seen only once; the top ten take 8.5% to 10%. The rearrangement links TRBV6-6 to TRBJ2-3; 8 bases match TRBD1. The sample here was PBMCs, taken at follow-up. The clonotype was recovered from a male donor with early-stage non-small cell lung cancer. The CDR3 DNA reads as TGTGCCAGCAGTACAGGGGGTATCTCTAGCACAGATACGCAGTATTTT. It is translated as CASSTGGISSTDTQYF.